This is a list of T cell receptor beta chains from one sample in a study of control samples from healthy donors and cancer patients. The protocol was immunoSEQ multiplex PCR, while the TCRdb copy is restricted to in-frame clones and leaves out a portion. The repertoire holds roughly 120,000 clones, with about nine tenths as singletons. Specimen: blood. All receptors derive from a woman between 18 and 29 years old in good health. Each CDR3 is given with its conserved first and last residue. D genes are given only for firm matches. Clone size is given for some rows only: seen once, a few or many times, or a class if the clone is expanded.

clone size	V gene	J gene	D gene	CDR3 length	CDR3 protein	CDR3 DNA
.	TRBV7-8	TRBJ1-6	TRBD1	17	CASSLEVRGPGNSPLHF	TGTGCCAGCAGCTTAGAGGTCAGGGGGCCTGGTAATTCACCCCTCCACTTT
once	TRBV5-5	TRBJ1-6	.	14	CASTQQVSRGPLHF	TGTGCCAGCACCCAACAGGTCTCCCGAGGGCCCCTCCACTTT
.	TRBV28	TRBJ1-4	.	14	CASRPVGLGEKLFF	TGTGCCAGCCGCCCGGTTGGGCTGGGTGAAAAACTGTTTTTT
many	TRBV6-6	TRBJ1-2	TRBD1	12	CASRRDSYGYTF	TGTGCCAGCAGGAGGGACAGCTATGGCTACACCTTC
.	TRBV24-1	TRBJ1-6	.	14	CATSETGRNSPLHF	TGTGCCACCAGTGAAACGGGGAGAAATTCACCCCTCCACTTT
.	TRBV29-1	TRBJ2-2	.	12	CSVARGIGELFF	TGCAGCGTTGCGAGGGGGATCGGGGAGCTGTTTTTT
.	TRBV9	TRBJ2-1	TRBD2	20	CASSARLGTSGSGTYNEQFF	TGTGCCAGCAGCGCGCGCCTTGGGACTAGCGGGAGTGGCACCTACAATGAGCAGTTCTTC
.	TRBV6-5	TRBJ2-1	TRBD1	15	CASSRDRGSYNEQFF	TGTGCCAGCAGCCGAGACAGGGGCTCCTACAATGAGCAGTTCTTC
.	TRBV3-1/TRBV3-2	TRBJ2-3	.	17	CASSQGFLYGRTDTQYF	TGTGCCAGCAGCCAAGGATTTTTGTACGGGCGGACAGATACGCAGTATTTT
.	TRBV7-2	TRBJ1-2	.	16	CASSPTDGVGNYGYTF	TGTGCCAGCAGCCCGACAGACGGGGTCGGGAACTATGGCTACACCTTC
.	TRBV18	TRBJ2-3	TRBD1	16	CASSPPGTGPTDTQYF	TGTGCCAGCTCACCACCTGGGACAGGGCCCACAGATACGCAGTATTTT